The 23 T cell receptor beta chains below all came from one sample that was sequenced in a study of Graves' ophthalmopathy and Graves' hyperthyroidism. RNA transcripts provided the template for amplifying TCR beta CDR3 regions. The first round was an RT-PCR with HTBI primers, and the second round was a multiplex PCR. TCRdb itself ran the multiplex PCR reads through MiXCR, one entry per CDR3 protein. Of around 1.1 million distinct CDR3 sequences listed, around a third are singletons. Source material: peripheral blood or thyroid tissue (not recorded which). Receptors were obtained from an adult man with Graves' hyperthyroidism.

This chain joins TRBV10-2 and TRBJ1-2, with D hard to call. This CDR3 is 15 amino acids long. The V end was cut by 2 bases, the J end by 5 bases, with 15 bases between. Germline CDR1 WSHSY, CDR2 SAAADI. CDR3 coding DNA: TGCGCCAGCAGTGAGCCGGACCCACATAAATATGGCTACACCTTC. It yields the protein CASSEPDPHKYGYTF.

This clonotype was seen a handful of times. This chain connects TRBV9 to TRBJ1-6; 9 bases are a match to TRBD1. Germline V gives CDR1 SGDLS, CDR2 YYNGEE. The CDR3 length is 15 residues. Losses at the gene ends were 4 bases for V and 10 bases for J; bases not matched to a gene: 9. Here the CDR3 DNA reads TGTGCCAGCAGCCGACGACAGGGGGAAGTATCACCCCTCCACTTT. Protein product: CASSRRQGEVSPLHF.

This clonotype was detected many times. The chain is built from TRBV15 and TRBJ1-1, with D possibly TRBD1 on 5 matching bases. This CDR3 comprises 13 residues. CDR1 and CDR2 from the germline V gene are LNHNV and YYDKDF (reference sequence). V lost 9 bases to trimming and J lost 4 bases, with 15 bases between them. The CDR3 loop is CATRRQGITEAFF. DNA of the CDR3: TGTGCCACTCGCCGGCAGGGCATCACTGAAGCTTTCTTT.

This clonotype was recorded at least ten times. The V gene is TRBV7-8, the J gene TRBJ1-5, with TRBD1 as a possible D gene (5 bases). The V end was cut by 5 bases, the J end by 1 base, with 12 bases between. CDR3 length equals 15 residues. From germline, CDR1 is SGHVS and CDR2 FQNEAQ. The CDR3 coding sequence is TGTGCCAGCAGCCCCCACTACAGGAGCAATCAGCCCCAGCATTTT. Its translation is CASSPHYRSNQPQHF.

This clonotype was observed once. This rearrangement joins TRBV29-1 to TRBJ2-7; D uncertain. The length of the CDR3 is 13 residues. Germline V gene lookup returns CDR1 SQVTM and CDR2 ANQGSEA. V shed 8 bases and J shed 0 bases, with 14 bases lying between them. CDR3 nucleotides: TGCAGCAGCGCGGATGCTCACTCCTACGAGCAGTACTTC. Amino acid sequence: CSSADAHSYEQYF.

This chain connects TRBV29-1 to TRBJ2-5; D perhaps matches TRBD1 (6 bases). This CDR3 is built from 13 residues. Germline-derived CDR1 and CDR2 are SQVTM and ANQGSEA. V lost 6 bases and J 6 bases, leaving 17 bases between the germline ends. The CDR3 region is CSVGAPGQQTQYF. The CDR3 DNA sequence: TGCAGCGTCGGCGCCCCGGGACAACAGACCCAGTACTTC.

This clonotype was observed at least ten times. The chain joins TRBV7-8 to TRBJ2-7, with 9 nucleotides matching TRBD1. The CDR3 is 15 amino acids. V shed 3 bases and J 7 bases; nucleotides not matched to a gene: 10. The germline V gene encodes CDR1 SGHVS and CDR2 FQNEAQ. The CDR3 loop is CASSFDRGALREQYF. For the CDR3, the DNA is TGTGCCAGCAGCTTCGACAGGGGGGCCCTGAGGGAGCAGTACTTC. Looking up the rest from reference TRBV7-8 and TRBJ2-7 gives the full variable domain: GAGVSQSPRYKVAKRGQDVALRCDPISGHVSLFWYQQALGQGPEFLTYFQNEAQLDKSGLPSDRFFAERPEGSVSTLKIQRTQQEDSAVYLCASSFDRGALREQYFGPGTRLTVT.

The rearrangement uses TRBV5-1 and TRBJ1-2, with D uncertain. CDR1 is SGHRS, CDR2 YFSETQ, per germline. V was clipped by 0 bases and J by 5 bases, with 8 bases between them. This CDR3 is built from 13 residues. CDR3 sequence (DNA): TGCGCCAGCAGCTTGGGACTAGCGTATGGCTACACCTTC. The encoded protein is CASSLGLAYGYTF.

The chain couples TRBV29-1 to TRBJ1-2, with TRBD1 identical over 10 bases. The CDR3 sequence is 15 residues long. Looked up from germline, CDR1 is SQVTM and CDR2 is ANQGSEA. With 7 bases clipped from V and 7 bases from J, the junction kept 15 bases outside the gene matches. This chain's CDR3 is CSAPGQGLIRSGYTF. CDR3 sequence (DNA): TGCAGCGCCCCGGGACAGGGGCTAATTAGGAGTGGCTACACCTTC.

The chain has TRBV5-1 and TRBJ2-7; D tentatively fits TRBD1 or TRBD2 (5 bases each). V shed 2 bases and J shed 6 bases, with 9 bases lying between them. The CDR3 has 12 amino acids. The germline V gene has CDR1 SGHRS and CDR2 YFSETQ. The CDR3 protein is CASSFRDGEQYF. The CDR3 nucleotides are TGCGCCAGCAGCTTCAGGGACGGCGAGCAGTACTTC.

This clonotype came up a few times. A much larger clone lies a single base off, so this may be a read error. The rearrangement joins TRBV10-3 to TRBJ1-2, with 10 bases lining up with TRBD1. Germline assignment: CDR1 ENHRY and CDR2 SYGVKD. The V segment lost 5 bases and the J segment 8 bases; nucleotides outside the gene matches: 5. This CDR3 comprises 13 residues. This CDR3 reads CAISHGTGVGYTF. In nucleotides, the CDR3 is TGTGCCATCAGTCACGGGACAGGGGTCGGCTACACCTTC.

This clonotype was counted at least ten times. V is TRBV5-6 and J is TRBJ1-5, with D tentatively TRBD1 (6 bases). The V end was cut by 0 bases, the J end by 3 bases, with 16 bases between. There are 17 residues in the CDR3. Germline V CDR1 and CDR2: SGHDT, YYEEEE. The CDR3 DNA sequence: TGTGCCAGCAGCTTGGTAGTCGGGGGCAGGGTCAATCAGCCCCAGCATTTT. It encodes CASSLVVGGRVNQPQHF.

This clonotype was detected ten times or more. CDR3 bases: TGTGCCAGCAGCTTTACAGGGACCTTCGGGGAGCTGTTTTTT. It specifies CASSFTGTFGELFF. The chain employs TRBV7-9 and TRBJ2-2; D is possibly TRBD1 (6 bases). The ends were cut back, 3 bases at V and 7 bases at J, with 12 bases in the middle. Germline CDR1 reads SEHNR; CDR2 reads FQNEAQ (reference sequence). CDR3 size: 14 residues. The full variable domain, its missing parts supplied by reference TRBV7-9 and TRBJ2-2, is DTGVSQNPRHKITKRGQNVTFRCDPISEHNRLYWYRQTLGQGPEFLTYFQNEAQLEKSRLLSDRFSAERPKGSFSTLEIQRTEQGDSAMYLCASSFTGTFGELFFGEGSRLTVL.

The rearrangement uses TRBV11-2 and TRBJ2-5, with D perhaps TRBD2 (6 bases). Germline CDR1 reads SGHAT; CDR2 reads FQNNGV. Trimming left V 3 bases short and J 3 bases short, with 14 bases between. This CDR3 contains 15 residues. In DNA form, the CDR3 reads TGTGCCAGCAGCTTGTGGGAGGAATTGGAAGAGACCCAGTACTTC. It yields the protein CASSLWEELEETQYF.

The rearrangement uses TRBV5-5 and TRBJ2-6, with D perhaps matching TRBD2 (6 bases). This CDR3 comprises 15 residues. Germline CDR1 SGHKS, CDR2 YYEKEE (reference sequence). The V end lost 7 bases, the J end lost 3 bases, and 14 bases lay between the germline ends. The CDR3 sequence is CASGQGGVGANVLTF. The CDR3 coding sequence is TGTGCCAGCGGCCAAGGAGGGGTTGGGGCCAACGTCCTGACTTTC.

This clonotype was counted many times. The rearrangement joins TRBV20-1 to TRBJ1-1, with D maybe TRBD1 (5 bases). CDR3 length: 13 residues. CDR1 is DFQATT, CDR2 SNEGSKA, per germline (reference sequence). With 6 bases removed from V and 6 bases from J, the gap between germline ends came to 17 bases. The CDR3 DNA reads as TGCAGTGCCCCCGATCCAGGGCGGGCTGAAGCTTTCTTT. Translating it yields CSAPDPGRAEAFF.

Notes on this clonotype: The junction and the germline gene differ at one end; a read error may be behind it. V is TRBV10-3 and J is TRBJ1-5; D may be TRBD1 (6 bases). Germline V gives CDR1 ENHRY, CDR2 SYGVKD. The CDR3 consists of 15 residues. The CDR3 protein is CASSDAGVLNQPQHF. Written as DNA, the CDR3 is TGTGCCAGCAGTGACGCAGGGGTCCTCAATCAGCCCCAGCATTTT.

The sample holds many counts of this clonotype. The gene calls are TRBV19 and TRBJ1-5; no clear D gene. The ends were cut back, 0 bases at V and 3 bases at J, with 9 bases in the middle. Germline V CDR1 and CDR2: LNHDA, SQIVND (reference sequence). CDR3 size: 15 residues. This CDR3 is CASSIEGYNNQPQHF. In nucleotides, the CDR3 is TGTGCCAGTAGTATAGAAGGTTATAACAATCAGCCCCAGCATTTT. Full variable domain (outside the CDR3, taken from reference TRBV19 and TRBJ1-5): DGGITQSPKYLFRKEGQNVTLSCEQNLNHDAMYWYRQDPGQGLRLIYYSQIVNDFQKGDIAEGYSVSREKKESFPLTVTSAQKNPTAFYLCASSIEGYNNQPQHFGDGTRLSIL.

DNA of the CDR3: TGTGCCAACAAACTAGCCTCCTACGAGCAGTACTTC. The encoded protein is CANKLASYEQYF. The rearrangement links TRBV12-3 or TRBV12-4 to TRBJ2-7; possible D gene TRBD2, 6 bases. The CDR3 is 12 residues long. Trimming removed 10 bases at V and 0 bases at J, with 10 bases between.

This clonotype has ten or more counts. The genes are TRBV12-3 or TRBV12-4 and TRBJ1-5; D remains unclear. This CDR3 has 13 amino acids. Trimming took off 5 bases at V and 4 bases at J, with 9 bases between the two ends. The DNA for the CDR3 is TGTGCCAGCAGTCCATCGCCAAATCAGCCCCAGCATTTT. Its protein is CASSPSPNQPQHF.

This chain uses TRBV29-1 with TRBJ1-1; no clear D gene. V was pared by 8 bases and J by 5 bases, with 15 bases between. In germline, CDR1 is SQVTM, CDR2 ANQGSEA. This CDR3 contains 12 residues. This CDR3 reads CSSGRRTTEAFF. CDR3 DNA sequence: TGCAGCAGCGGACGCCGAACGACTGAAGCTTTCTTT.

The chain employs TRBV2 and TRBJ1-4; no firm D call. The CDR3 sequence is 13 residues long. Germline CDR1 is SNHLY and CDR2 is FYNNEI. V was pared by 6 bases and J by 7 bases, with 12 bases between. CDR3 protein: CASRREGGEKLFF. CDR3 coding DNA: TGTGCCAGCAGGAGAGAAGGAGGTGAAAAACTGTTTTTT.

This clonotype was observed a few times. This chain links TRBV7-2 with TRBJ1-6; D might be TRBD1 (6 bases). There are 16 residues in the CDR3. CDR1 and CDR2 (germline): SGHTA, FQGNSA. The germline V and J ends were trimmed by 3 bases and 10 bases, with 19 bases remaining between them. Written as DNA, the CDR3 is TGTGCCAGCAGCTTGGCCTCAGGACAGAGTGACTCACCCCTCCACTTT. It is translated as CASSLASGQSDSPLHF. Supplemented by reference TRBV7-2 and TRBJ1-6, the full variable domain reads GAGVSQSPSNKVTEKGKDVELRCDPISGHTALYWYRQSLGQGLEFLIYFQGNSAPDKSGLPSDRFSAERTGGSVSTLTIQRTQQEDSAVYLCASSLASGQSDSPLHFGNGTRLTVT.